This TCR beta chain emerged from a study of cytomegalovirus exposure and HLA in healthy donors. Comments on this clone: One end of the junction is discordant with germline, which a read error may explain.

13 Jbeta primers and 60 Vbeta primers were used for the PCR. Method: immunoSEQ multiplex PCR; TCRdb's copy keeps in-frame clones and lacks some. The table shows about 110,000 clones, with approximately 80% occurring only once. The sequencing input was PBMCs. This TCR came from a woman younger than 30 in good health and CMV-seropositive.

As DNA, the CDR3 is TGCGCCAGCATCCTCACAGGGGCTAAATATGGCTACACCTTC. It encodes CASILTGAKYGYTF. The chain uses TRBV5-1 and TRBJ1-2, with TRBD1 matching over 7 bases. CDR1 SGHRS and CDR2 YFSETQ come from the germline V gene. The CDR3 loop spans 14 amino acids.